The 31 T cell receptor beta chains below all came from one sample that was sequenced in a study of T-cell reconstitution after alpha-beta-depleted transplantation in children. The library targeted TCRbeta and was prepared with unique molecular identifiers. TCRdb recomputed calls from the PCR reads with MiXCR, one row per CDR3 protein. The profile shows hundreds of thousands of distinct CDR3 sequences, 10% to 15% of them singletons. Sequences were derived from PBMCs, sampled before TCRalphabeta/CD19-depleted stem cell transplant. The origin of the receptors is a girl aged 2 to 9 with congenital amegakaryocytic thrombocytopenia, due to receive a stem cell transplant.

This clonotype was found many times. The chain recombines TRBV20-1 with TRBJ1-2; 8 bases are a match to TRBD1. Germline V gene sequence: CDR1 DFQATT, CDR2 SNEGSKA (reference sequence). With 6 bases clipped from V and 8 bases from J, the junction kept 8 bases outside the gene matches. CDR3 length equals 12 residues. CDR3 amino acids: CSARQGFGGYTF. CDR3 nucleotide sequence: TGCAGTGCAAGACAGGGGTTTGGAGGCTACACCTTC.

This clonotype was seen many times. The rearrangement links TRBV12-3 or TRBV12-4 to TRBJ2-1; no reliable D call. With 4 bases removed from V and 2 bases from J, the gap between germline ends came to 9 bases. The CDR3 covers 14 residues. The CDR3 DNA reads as TGTGCCAGCAGTTCCCCTGGGCCCTACAATGAGCAGTTCTTC. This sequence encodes CASSSPGPYNEQFF.

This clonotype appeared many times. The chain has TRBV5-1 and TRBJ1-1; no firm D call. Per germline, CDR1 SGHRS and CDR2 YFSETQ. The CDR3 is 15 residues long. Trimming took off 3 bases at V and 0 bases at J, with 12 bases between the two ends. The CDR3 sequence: CASSSGETLNTEAFF. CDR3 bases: TGCGCCAGCAGCTCGGGAGAAACCTTGAACACTGAAGCTTTCTTT.

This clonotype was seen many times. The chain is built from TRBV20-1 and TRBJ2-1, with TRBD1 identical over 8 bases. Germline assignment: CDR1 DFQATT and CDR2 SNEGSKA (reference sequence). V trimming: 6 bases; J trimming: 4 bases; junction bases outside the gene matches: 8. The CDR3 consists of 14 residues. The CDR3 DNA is TGCAGTGCCGCCGGCCGGGACAGGTACAATGAGCAGTTCTTC. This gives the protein CSAAGRDRYNEQFF.

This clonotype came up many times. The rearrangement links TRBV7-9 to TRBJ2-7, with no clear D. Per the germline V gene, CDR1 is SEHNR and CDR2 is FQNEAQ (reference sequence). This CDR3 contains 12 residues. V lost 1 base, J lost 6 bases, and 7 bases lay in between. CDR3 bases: TGTGCCAGCAGCTTAGACATCGGCGAGCAGTACTTC. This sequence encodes CASSLDIGEQYF.

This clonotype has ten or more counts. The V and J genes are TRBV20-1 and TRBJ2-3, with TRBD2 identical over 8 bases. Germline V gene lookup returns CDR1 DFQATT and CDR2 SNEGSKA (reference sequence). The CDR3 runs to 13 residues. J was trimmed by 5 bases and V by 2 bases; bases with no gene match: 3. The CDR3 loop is CSARRLAGDTQYF. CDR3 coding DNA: TGCAGTGCTAGAAGGCTAGCGGGAGATACGCAGTATTTT.

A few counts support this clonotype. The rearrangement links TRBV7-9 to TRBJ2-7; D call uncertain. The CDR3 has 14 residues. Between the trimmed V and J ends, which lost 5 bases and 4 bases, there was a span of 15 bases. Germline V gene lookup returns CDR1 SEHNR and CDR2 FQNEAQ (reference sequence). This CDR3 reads CASSTTEGIYEQYF. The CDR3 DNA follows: TGTGCCAGCAGCACAACGGAAGGGATTTACGAGCAGTACTTC.

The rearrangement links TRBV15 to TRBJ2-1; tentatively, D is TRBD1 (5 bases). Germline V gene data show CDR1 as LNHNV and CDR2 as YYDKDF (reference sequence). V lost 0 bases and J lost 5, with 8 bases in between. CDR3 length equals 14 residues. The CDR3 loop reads CATSRDVRDNEQFF. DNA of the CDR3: TGTGCCACCAGCAGAGATGTCAGGGACAATGAGCAGTTCTTC.

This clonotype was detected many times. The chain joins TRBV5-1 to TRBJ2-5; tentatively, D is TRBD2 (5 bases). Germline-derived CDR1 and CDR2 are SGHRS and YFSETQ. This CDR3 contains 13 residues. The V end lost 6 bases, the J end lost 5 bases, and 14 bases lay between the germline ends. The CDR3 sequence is CASTLLVPETQYF. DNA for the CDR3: TGCGCCAGCACCTTACTAGTTCCGGAGACCCAGTACTTC.

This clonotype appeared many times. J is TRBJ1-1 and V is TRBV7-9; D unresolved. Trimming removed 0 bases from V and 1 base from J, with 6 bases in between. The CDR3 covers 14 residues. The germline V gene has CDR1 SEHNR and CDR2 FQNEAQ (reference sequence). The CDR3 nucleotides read TGTGCCAGCAGCTTAGCAGCGGGGAACACTGAAGCTTTCTTT. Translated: CASSLAAGNTEAFF. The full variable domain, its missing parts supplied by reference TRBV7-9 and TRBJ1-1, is DTGVSQNPRHKITKRGQNVTFRCDPISEHNRLYWYRQTLGQGPEFLTYFQNEAQLEKSRLLSDRFSAERPKGSFSTLEIQRTEQGDSAMYLCASSLAAGNTEAFFGQGTRLTVV.

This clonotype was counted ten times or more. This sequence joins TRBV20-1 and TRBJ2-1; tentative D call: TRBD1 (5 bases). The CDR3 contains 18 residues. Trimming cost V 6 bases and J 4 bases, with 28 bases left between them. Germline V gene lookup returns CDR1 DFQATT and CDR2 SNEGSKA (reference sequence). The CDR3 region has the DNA TGCAGTGCAAGGACATACATCTCCGGCGGCTCTGGGTACAATGAGCAGTTCTTC. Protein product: CSARTYISGGSGYNEQFF.

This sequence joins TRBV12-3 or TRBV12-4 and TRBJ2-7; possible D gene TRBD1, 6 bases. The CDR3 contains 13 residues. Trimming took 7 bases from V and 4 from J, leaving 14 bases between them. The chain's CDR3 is CASTDRSLYEQYF. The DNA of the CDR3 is TGTGCCAGCACCGACAGGTCGTTATACGAGCAGTACTTC.

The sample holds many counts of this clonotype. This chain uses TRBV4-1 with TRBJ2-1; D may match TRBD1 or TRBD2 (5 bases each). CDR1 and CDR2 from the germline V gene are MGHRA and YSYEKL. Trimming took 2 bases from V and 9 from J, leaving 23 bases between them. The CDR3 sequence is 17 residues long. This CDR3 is CASSQMVVGLAQGEQFF. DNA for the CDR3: TGCGCCAGCAGCCAAATGGTGGTCGGGCTAGCTCAGGGTGAGCAGTTCTTC.

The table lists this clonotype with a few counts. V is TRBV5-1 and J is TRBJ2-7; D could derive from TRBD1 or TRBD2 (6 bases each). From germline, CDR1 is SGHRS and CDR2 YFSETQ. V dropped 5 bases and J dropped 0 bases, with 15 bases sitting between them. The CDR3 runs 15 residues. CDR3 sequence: CASRAGHESSYEQYF. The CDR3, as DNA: TGCGCCAGCAGGGCGGGACACGAGAGCTCCTACGAGCAGTACTTC. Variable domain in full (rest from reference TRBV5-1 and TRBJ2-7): KAGVTQTPRYLIKTRGQQVTLSCSPISGHRSVSWYQQTPGQGLQFLFEYFSETQRNKGNFPGRFSGRQFSNSRSEMNVSTLELGDSALYLCASRAGHESSYEQYFGPGTRLTVT.

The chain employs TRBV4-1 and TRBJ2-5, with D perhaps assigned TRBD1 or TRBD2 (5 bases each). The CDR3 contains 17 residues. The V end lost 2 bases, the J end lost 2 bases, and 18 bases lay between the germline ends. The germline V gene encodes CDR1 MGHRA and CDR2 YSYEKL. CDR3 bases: TGCGCCAGCAGCCAAACATCCGGGTCCTGGGGGCAAGAGACCCAGTACTTC. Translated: CASSQTSGSWGQETQYF.

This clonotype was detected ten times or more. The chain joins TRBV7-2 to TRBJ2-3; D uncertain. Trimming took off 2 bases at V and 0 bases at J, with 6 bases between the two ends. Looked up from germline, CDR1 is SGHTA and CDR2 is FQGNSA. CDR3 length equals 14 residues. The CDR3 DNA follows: TGTGCCAGCAGCTTATACGCTAGCACAGATACGCAGTATTTT. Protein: CASSLYASTDTQYF.

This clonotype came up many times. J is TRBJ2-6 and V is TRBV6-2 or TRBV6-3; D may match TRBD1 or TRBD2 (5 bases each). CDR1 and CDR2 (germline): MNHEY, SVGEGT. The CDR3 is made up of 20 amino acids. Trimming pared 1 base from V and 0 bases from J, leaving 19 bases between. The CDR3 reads CASSYWGPGSDTSGANVLTF. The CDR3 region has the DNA TGTGCCAGCAGTTACTGGGGACCGGGCTCCGACACCTCTGGGGCCAACGTCCTGACTTTC.

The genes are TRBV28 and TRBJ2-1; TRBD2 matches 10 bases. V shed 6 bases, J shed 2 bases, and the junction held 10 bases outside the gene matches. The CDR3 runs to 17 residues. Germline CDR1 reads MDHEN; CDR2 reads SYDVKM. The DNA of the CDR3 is TGTGCCAGCAGCCTACCGACTAGCGGGCGCACCTACAATGAGCAGTTCTTC. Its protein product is CASSLPTSGRTYNEQFF.

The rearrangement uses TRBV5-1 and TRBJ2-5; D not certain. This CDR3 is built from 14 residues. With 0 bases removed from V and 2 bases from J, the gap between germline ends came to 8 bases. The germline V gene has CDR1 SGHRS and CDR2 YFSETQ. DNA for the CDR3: TGCGCCAGCAGCTTGGTGGTTCCGCAAGAGACCCAGTACTTC. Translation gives CASSLVVPQETQYF.

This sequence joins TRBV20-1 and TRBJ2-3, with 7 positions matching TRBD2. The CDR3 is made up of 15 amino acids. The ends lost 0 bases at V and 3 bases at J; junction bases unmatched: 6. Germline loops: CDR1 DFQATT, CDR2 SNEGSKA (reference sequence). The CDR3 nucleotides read TGCAGTGCTAGAGATAGGCTAGCGGTAACAGATACGCAGTATTTT. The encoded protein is CSARDRLAVTDTQYF.

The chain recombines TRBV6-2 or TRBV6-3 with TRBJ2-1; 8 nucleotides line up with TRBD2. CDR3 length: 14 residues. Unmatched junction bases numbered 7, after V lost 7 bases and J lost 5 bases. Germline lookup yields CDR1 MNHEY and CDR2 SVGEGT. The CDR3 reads CASNVAGWHNEQFF. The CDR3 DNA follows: TGTGCCAGCAATGTAGCGGGATGGCACAATGAGCAGTTCTTC.

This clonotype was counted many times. The CDR3 loop reads CASPTPRQSENEKLFF. The CDR3 region has the DNA TGTGCCAGCCCGACCCCCAGACAGAGCGAGAATGAAAAACTGTTTTTT. The V call is TRBV28, the J call TRBJ1-4; D may be TRBD1 (5 bases). The CDR3 spans 16 residues. The germline gives CDR1 MDHEN, CDR2 SYDVKM. Trimming left V 8 bases short and J 5 bases short, with 21 bases between.

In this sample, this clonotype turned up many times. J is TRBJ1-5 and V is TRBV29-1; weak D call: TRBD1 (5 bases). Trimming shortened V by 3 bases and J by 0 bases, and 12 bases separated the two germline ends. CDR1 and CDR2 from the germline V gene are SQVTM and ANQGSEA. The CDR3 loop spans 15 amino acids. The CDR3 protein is CSVETRDDSNQPQHF. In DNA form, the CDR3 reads TGCAGCGTTGAGACCCGGGACGATAGCAATCAGCCCCAGCATTTT.

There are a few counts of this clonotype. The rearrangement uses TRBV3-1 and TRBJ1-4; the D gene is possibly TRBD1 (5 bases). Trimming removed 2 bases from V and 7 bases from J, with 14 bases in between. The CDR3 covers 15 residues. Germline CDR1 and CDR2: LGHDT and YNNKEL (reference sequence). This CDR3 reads CASSQPGTVGEKLFF. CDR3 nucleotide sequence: TGTGCCAGCAGCCAACCCGGGACCGTGGGTGAAAAACTGTTTTTT.

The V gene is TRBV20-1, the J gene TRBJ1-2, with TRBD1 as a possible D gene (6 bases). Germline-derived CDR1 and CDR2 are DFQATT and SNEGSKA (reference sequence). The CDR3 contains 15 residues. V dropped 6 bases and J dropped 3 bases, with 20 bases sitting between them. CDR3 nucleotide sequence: TGCAGTGCCGCGAACAACCGCAGGGGAGACTATGGCTACACCTTC. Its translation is CSAANNRRGDYGYTF.

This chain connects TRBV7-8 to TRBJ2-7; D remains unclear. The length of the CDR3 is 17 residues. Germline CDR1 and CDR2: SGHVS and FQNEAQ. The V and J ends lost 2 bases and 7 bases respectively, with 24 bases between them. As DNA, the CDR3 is TGTGCCAGCAGCTTAAAAAGGTGGCCTGGATTCCTAGTTGAGCAGTACTTC. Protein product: CASSLKRWPGFLVEQYF.

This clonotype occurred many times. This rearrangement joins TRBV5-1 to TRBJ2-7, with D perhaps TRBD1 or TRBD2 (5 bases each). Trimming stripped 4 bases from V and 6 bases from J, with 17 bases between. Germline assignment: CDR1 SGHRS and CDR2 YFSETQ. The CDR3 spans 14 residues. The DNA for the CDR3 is TGCGCCAGCAGCCTCGGGGCGGTGATTAGCGAGCAGTACTTC. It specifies CASSLGAVISEQYF.

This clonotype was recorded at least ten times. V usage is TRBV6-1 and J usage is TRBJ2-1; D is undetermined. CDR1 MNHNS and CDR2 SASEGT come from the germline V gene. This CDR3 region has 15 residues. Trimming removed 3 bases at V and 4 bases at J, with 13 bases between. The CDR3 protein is CASSEDVFLYNEQFF. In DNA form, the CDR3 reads TGTGCCAGCAGTGAGGACGTTTTTTTATACAATGAGCAGTTCTTC.

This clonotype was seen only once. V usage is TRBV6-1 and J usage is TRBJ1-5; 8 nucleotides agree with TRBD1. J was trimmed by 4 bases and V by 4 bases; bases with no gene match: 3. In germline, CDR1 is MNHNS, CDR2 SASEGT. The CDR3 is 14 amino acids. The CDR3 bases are TGTGCCAGCAGTGTCCGGGACAGGAATCAGCCCCAGCATTTT. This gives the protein CASSVRDRNQPQHF.

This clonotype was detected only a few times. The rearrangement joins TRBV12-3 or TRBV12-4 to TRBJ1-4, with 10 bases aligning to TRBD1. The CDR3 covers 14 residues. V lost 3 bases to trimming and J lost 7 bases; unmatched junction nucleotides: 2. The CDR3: CASSLDRGFEKLFF. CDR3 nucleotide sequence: TGTGCCAGCAGTTTGGACAGGGGGTTTGAAAAACTGTTTTTT.

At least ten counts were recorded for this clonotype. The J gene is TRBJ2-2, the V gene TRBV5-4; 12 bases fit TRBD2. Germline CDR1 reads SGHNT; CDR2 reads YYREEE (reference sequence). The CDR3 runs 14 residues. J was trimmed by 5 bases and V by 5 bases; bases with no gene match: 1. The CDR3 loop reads CASRLAGGTGELFF. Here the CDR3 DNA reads TGTGCCAGCAGACTAGCGGGAGGTACCGGGGAGCTGTTTTTT.